The T cell receptor beta chain under discussion was sequenced for a study of blood T cell repertoires in COVID-19. The CDR3 spans 15 residues. CDR1 and CDR2 from the germline V gene are SGHDN and FVKESK. V shed 1 base and J shed 4 bases, with 13 bases lying between them. Donors in Cohort 3 counted as recovered after two negative PCRs, clearance, or symptom resolution. The protocol was immunoSEQ multiplex PCR, while the TCRdb copy is restricted to in-frame clones and leaves out a portion. Found here are 200,000 to 250,000 clones, 84% of them singletons; the top ten hold 5.5% to 7.5%. This clonotype originated in a woman aged 35 to 49 who had recovered from COVID-19. This chain links TRBV14 with TRBJ1-2, with D possibly matching TRBD1 (5 bases). Input material: PBMCs or T cells enriched from blood (not recorded which). CDR3: CASSQVAGNLYGYTF. The CDR3 DNA is TGTGCCAGCAGCCAAGTAGCAGGGAACCTCTATGGCTACACCTTC.